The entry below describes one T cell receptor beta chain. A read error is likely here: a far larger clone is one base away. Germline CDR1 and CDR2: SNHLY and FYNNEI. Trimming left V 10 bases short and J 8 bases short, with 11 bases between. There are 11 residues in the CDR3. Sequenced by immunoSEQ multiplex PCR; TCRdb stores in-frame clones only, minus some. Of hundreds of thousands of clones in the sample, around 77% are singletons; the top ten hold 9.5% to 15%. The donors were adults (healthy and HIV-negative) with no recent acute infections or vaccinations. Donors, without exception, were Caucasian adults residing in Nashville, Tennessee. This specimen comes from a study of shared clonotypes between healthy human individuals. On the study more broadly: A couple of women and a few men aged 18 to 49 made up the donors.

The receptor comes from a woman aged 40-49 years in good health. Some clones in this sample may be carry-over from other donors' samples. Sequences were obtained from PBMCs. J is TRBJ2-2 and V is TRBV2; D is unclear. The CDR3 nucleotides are TGTGCCAACACCCCTTGGGGGGAGCTGTTTTTT. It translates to CANTPWGELFF.